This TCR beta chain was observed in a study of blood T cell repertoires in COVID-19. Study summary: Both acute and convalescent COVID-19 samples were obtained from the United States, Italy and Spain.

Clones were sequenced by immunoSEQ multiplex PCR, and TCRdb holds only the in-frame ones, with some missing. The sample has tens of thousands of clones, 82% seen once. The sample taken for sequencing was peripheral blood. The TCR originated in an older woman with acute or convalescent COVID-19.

CDR3 nucleotide sequence: TGCAGCTATGCCGGGACTAGCGGCTCCTACAATGAGCAGTTCTTC. As protein: CSYAGTSGSYNEQFF. The J gene is TRBJ2-1, the V gene TRBV29-1; 11 bases are shared with TRBD2. This CDR3 has 15 amino acids. In germline, CDR1 is SQVTM, CDR2 ANQGSEA. V lost 8 bases, J lost 0 bases, and 6 bases stayed unmatched.